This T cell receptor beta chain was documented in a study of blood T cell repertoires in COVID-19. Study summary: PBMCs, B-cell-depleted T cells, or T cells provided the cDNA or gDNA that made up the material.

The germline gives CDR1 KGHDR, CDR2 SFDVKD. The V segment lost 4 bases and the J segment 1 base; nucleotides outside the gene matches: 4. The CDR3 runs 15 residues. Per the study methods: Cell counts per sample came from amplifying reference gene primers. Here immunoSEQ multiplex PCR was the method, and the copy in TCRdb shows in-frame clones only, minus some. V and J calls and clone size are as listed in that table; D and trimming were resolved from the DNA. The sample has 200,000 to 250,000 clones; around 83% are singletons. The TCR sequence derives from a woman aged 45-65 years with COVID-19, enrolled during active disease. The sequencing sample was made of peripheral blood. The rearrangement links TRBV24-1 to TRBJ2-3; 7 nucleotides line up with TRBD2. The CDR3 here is CATSDRSGGTDTQYF. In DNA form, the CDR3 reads TGTGCCACCAGTGACCGCAGCGGGGGCACAGATACGCAGTATTTT.